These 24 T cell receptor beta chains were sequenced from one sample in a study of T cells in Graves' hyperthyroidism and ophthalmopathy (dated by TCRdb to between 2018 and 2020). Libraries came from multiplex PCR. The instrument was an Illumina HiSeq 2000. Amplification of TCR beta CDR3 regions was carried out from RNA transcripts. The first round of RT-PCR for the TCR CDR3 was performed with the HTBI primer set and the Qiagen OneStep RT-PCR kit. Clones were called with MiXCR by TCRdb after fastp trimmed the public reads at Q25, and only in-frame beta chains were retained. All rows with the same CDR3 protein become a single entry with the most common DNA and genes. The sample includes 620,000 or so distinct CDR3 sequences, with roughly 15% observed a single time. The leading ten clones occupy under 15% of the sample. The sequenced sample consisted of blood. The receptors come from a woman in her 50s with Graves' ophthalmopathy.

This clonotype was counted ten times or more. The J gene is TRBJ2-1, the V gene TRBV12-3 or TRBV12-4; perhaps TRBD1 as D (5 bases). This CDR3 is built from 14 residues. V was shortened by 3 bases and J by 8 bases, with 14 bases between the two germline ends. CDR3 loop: CASSFGSRADEQFF. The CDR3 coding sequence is TGTGCCAGCAGTTTTGGATCCAGGGCCGATGAGCAGTTCTTC.

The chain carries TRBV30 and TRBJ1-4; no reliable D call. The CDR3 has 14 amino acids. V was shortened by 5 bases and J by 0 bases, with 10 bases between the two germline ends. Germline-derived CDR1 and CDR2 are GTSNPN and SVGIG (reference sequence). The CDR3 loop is CAWRRRATNEKLFF. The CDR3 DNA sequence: TGTGCCTGGCGCCGGCGGGCAACTAATGAAAAACTGTTTTTT.

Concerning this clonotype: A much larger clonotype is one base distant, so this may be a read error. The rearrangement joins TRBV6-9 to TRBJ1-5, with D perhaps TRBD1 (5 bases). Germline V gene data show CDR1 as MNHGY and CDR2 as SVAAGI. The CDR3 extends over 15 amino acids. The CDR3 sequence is CTSSYIRESNQPQHF. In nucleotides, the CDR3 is TGTACCAGCAGTTACATCAGGGAAAGCAATCAGCCCCAGCATTTT.

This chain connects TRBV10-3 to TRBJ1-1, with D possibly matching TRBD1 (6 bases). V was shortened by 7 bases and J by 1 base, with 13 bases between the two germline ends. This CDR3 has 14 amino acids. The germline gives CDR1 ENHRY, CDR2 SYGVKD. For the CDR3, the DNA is TGTGCCATCAAACCACAGGGTCGGAACACTGAAGCTTTCTTT. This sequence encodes CAIKPQGRNTEAFF.

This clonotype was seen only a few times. This CDR3 reads CASSYSNFNEQFF. CDR3 DNA sequence: TGTGCCAGCAGTTACTCCAATTTCAATGAGCAGTTCTTC. The chain combines TRBV6-2 or TRBV6-3 with TRBJ2-1; D unclear. Germline lookup yields CDR1 MNHEY and CDR2 SVGEGT. The V and J ends lost 0 bases and 6 bases respectively, with 6 bases between them. The CDR3 is 13 amino acids.

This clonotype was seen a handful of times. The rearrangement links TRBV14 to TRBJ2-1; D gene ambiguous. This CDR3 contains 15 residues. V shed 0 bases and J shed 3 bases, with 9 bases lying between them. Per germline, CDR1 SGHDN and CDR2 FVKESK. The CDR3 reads CASSQDRYGYNEQFF. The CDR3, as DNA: TGTGCCAGCAGCCAAGACAGGTACGGCTACAATGAGCAGTTCTTC. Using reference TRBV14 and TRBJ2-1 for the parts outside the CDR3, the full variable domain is EAGVTQFPSHSVIEKGQTVTLRCDPISGHDNLYWYRRVMGKEIKFLLHFVKESKQDESGMPNNRFLAERTGGTYSTLKVQPAELEDSGVYFCASSQDRYGYNEQFFGPGTRLTVL.

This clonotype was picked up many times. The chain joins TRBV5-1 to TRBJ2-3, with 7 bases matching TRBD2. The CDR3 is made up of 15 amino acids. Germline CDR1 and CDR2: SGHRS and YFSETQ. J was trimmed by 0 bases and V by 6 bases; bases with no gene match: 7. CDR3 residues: CASKTSGTSTDTQYF. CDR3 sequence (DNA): TGCGCCAGCAAGACCAGCGGGACCAGCACAGATACGCAGTATTTT.

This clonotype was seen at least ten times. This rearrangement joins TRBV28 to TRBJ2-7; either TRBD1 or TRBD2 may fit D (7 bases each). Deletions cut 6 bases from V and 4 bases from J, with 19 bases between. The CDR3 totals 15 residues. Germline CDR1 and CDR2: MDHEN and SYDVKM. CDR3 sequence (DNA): TGTGCCAGCAGCCCAGGGGGGGAGGGCCGATACGAGCAGTACTTC. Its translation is CASSPGGEGRYEQYF.

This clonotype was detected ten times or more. The CDR3, as DNA: TGTGCCAGCAGCCGAATAAGGCCTAGCAGCGATGAGCAGTTCTTC. Amino acid sequence: CASSRIRPSSDEQFF. The rearrangement joins TRBV12-3 or TRBV12-4 to TRBJ2-1; TRBD2 is a possible D gene (5 bases). V dropped 6 bases and J dropped 8 bases, with 20 bases sitting between them. The CDR3 covers 15 residues.

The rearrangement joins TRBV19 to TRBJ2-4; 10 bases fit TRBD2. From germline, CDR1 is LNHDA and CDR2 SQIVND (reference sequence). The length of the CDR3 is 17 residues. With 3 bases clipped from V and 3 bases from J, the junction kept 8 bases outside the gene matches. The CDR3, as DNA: TGTGCCAGTAGTATCGCTAGCGGGAGTGTAGGCAAAAACATTCAGTACTTC. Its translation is CASSIASGSVGKNIQYF.

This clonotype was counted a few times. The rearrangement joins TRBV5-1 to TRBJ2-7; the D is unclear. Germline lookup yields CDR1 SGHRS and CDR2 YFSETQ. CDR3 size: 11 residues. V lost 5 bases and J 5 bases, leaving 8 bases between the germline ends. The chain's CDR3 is CASRRADEQYF. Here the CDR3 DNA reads TGCGCCAGCAGGCGTGCCGACGAGCAGTACTTC.

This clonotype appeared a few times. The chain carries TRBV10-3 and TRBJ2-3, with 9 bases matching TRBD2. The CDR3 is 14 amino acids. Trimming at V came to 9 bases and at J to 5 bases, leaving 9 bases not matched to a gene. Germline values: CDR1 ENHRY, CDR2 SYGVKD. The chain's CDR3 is CAIGLASTQDTQYF. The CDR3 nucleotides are TGTGCCATTGGACTAGCGTCCACCCAAGATACGCAGTATTTT.

The CDR3 sequence is CASSVGNREETQYF. CDR3 in DNA: TGTGCCAGCAGTGTTGGGAATCGGGAGGAGACCCAGTACTTC. The chain couples TRBV9 to TRBJ2-5, with a possible D match to TRBD2 (6 bases). This CDR3 spans 14 amino acids. Per germline, CDR1 SGDLS and CDR2 YYNGEE. Trimming cost V 5 bases and J 5 bases, with 16 bases left between them.

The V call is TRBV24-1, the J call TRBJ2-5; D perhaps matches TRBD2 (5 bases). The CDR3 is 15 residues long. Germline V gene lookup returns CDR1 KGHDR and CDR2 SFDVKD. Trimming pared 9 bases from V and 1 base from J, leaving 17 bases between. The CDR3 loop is CATSSGFVGQETQYF. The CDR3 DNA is TGTGCCACCTCGTCGGGGTTTGTTGGCCAAGAGACCCAGTACTTC.

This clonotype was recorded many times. CDR3 region: CSAPQKLGEQYF. CDR3 nucleotide sequence: TGCAGTGCCCCCCAAAAACTAGGAGAGCAGTACTTC. The rearrangement links TRBV20-1 to TRBJ2-7; TRBD2 might be the D (5 bases). Trimming cost V 6 bases and J 7 bases, with 16 bases left between them. Germline V gene sequence: CDR1 DFQATT, CDR2 SNEGSKA (reference sequence). CDR3 size: 12 residues.

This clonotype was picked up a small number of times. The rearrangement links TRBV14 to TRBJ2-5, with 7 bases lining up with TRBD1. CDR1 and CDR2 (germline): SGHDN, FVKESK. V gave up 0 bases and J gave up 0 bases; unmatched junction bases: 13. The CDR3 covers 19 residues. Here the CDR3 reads CASSQDWELGQPYQETQYF. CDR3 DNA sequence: TGTGCCAGCAGCCAAGATTGGGAATTGGGACAGCCGTACCAAGAGACCCAGTACTTC.

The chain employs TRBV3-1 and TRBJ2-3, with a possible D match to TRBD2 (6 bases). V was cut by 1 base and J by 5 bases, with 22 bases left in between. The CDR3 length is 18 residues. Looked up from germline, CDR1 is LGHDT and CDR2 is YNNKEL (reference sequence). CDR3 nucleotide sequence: TGTGCCAGCAGCCAAGCGGGCCTAGCGACCAGGTCCATAGATACGCAGTATTTT. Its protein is CASSQAGLATRSIDTQYF.

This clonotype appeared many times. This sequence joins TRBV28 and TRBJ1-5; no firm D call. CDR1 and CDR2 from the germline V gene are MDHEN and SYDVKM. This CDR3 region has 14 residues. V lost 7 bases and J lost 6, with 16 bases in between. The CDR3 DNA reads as TGTGCCAGCACCCCCCGGTGGGCTGTTCAGCCCCAGCATTTT. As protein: CASTPRWAVQPQHF.

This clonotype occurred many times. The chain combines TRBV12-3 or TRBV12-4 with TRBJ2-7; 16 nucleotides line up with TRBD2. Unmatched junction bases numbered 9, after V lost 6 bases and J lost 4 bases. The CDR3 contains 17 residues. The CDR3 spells CASSAGTSGRAVYEQYF. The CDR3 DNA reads TGTGCCAGCAGCGCAGGGACTAGCGGGAGGGCCGTGTACGAGCAGTACTTC.

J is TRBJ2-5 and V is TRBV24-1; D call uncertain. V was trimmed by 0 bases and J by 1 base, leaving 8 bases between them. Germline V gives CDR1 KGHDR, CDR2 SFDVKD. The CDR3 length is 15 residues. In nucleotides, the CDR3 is TGTGCCACCAGTGATTTGGGTCAGTCCCAAGAGACCCAGTACTTC. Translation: CATSDLGQSQETQYF.

This CDR3 is CATSRDRGGDEQFF. In DNA form, the CDR3 reads TGTGCCACCAGCAGAGATCGGGGCGGCGATGAGCAGTTCTTC. The V and J genes are TRBV15 and TRBJ2-1; D possibly uses TRBD1 or TRBD2 (5 bases each). CDR1 is LNHNV and CDR2 is YYDKDF in the germline V gene (reference sequence). Between the trimmed V and J ends, which lost 0 bases and 8 bases, there was a span of 11 bases. There are 14 residues in the CDR3.

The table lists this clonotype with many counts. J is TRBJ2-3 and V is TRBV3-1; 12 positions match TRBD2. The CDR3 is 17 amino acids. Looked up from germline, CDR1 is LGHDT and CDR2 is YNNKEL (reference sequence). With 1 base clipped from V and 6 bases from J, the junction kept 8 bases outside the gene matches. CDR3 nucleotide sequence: TGTGCCAGCAGCCAAGTGCATCCTAGCGGGAGGGCGGATACGCAGTATTTT. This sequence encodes CASSQVHPSGRADTQYF.

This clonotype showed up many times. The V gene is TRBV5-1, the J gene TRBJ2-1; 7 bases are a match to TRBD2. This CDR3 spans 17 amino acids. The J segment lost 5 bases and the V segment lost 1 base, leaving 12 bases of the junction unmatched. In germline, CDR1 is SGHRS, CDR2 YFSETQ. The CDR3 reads CASSLTQSGAGNNEQFF. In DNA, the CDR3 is TGCGCCAGCAGCTTGACCCAAAGCGGGGCCGGTAACAATGAGCAGTTCTTC.

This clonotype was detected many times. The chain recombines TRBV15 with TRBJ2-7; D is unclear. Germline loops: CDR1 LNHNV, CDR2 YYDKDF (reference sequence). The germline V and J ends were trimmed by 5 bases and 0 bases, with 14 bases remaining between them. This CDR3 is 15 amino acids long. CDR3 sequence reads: CATSPLGSNSYEQYF. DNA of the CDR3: TGTGCCACCAGCCCTCTCGGATCTAACTCCTACGAGCAGTACTTC.